One and the same sample provided the 16 T cell receptor beta chains below, sequenced in a study of blood T cell repertoires in COVID-19. Assay used: immunoSEQ multiplex PCR; TCRdb lists only in-frame clones, some missing. Of under 150,000 clones in the sample, roughly 85% were seen once. The specimen sequenced was peripheral blood. Receptors were obtained from a human donor in a cohort sampled during active COVID-19.

The chain combines TRBV6-6 with TRBJ1-3; D is unclear. Germline values: CDR1 MNHNY, CDR2 SVGAGI (reference sequence). Trimming left V 2 bases short and J 7 bases short, with 12 bases between. This CDR3 contains 14 residues. CDR3 region: CASSYNQASNTIYF. CDR3 coding DNA: TGTGCCAGCAGTTACAACCAGGCCTCGAACACCATATATTTT.

The chain uses TRBV10-2 and TRBJ1-3; D gene unclear. The CDR3 loop spans 18 amino acids. Germline V gene lookup returns CDR1 WSHSY and CDR2 SAAADI. The germline V and J ends were trimmed by 2 bases and 0 bases, with 17 bases remaining between them. CDR3 loop: CASSENWYGRISGNTIYF. As DNA, the CDR3 is TGCGCCAGCAGTGAGAATTGGTATGGCAGAATCTCTGGAAACACCATATATTTT.

CDR3 protein: CAFKSQGNYGYTF. In DNA, the CDR3 is TGTGCCTTTAAGAGTCAGGGAAACTATGGCTACACCTTC. The chain has TRBV6-5 and TRBJ1-2, with a possible D match to TRBD1 (5 bases). The CDR3 is made up of 13 amino acids. V was trimmed by 11 bases and J by 2 bases, leaving 15 bases between them. The germline gives CDR1 MNHEY, CDR2 SVGAGI.

The CDR3 sequence: CASSLVSSSYEQYF. In nucleotides, the CDR3 is TGCGCCAGCAGCTTGGTTTCGTCTTCCTACGAGCAGTACTTC. The chain carries TRBV5-1 and TRBJ2-7, with no clear D. This CDR3 has 14 residues. V lost 0 bases and J 1 base, leaving 8 bases between the germline ends. CDR1 is SGHRS and CDR2 is YFSETQ in the germline V gene.

V gene TRBV7-2 combines with J gene TRBJ2-4; 8 nucleotides line up with TRBD1. The CDR3 totals 14 residues. CDR1 SGHTA and CDR2 FQGNSA come from the germline V gene. V shed 2 bases, J shed 6 bases, and the junction held 3 bases outside the gene matches. DNA of the CDR3: TGTGCCAGCAGCTTATTGGGGACAGGAAACATTCAGTACTTC. Translated: CASSLLGTGNIQYF.

The chain joins TRBV27 to TRBJ2-5; D may be TRBD2 (5 bases). From germline, CDR1 is MNHEY and CDR2 SMNVEV (reference sequence). Trimming pared 7 bases from V and 5 bases from J, leaving 14 bases between. The CDR3 covers 13 residues. The CDR3 DNA reads TGTGCCAGCACCCAACGGGCGGGTGAGACCCAGTACTTC. Amino acid sequence: CASTQRAGETQYF.

The chain combines TRBV4-3 with TRBJ1-4; the match to TRBD1 covers 10 bases. The ends lost 0 bases at V and 7 bases at J; junction bases unmatched: 5. The V gene's germline CDR1 is LGHNA and CDR2 YSLEER. This CDR3 has 16 residues. CDR3 nucleotides: TGCGCCAGCAGCCAAGAACGGGGGACAGGGGCTGAAAAACTGTTTTTT. Amino acids: CASSQERGTGAEKLFF.

This clone appeared a single time. The chain links TRBV27 to TRBJ1-1, with 7 bases that match TRBD1. The CDR3 runs 14 residues. Germline V gene sequence: CDR1 MNHEY, CDR2 SMNVEV (reference sequence). J lost 4 bases, V lost 3 bases, and 5 bases had no gene match. CDR3 loop: CASSLRDRFTEAFF. As DNA, the CDR3 is TGTGCCAGCAGTTTGAGGGACAGATTCACTGAAGCTTTCTTT.

The genes are TRBV5-4 and TRBJ2-1; TRBD1 is a possible D gene (6 bases). Trimming took 3 bases from V and 0 from J, leaving 13 bases between them. This CDR3 comprises 16 residues. Looked up from germline, CDR1 is SGHNT and CDR2 is YYREEE (reference sequence). CDR3 bases: TGTGCCAGCAGCTCGAAAACAGGGAGCTCCTACAATGAGCAGTTCTTC. Amino acids: CASSSKTGSSYNEQFF.

This chain links TRBV3-1 (or the pseudogene TRBV3-2) with TRBJ2-1, with D maybe TRBD2 (6 bases). The CDR3 runs to 14 residues. Germline CDR1 is LGHDT and CDR2 is YNNKEL (reference sequence). Trimming shortened V by 1 base and J by 6 bases, and 10 bases separated the two germline ends. The CDR3 coding sequence is TGTGCCAGCAGCCAAGGGGGGGTCCCCAATGAGCAGTTCTTC. This gives the protein CASSQGGVPNEQFF.

J is TRBJ2-3 and V is TRBV27, with 8 bases aligning to TRBD2. The CDR3 has 15 residues. J lost 2 bases, V lost 6 bases, and 7 bases had no gene match. Germline CDR1 and CDR2: MNHEY and SMNVEV (reference sequence). CDR3 nucleotides: TGTGCCAGCAGGCTGAGAGCGGGGGTCACAGATACGCAGTATTTT. Translated: CASRLRAGVTDTQYF.

The rearrangement links TRBV6-1 to TRBJ2-5, with D perhaps TRBD2 (6 bases). The CDR3 runs 14 residues. Trimming pared 1 base from V and 4 bases from J, leaving 10 bases between. Germline CDR1 is MNHNS and CDR2 is SASEGT. CDR3 loop: CASSEEGGTETQYF. DNA for the CDR3: TGTGCCAGCAGTGAAGAGGGAGGAACAGAGACCCAGTACTTC.

This clone was seen a few times. V and J are TRBV19 and TRBJ2-7; 7 bases fit TRBD1. CDR1 is LNHDA and CDR2 is SQIVND in the germline V gene (reference sequence). There are 14 residues in the CDR3. V shed 3 bases, J shed 2 bases, and the junction held 4 bases outside the gene matches. CDR3 amino acids: CASSISQGTYEQYF. As DNA, the CDR3 is TGTGCCAGTAGTATTTCACAGGGGACCTACGAGCAGTACTTC. The variable domain in full, completed from reference TRBV19 and TRBJ2-7, reads DGGITQSPKYLFRKEGQNVTLSCEQNLNHDAMYWYRQDPGQGLRLIYYSQIVNDFQKGDIAEGYSVSREKKESFPLTVTSAQKNPTAFYLCASSISQGTYEQYFGPGTRLTVT.

The chain is built from TRBV6-6 and TRBJ2-2, with D possibly TRBD2 on 7 matching bases. This CDR3 is built from 15 residues. V was trimmed by 4 bases and J by 0 bases, leaving 9 bases between them. Germline V gives CDR1 MNHNY, CDR2 SVGAGI (reference sequence). The CDR3 sequence is CASSSGGPNTGELFF. In DNA, the CDR3 is TGTGCCAGCAGTTCGGGGGGCCCGAACACCGGGGAGCTGTTTTTT.

The chain recombines TRBV12-5 with TRBJ1-2; D is undetermined. The germline CDR1 and CDR2 sequences are LGHNT and FRNRAP. The CDR3 is made up of 16 amino acids. The V and J ends lost 3 bases and 8 bases respectively, with 22 bases between them. CDR3 residues: CASGFPPESLGGGYTF. The DNA for the CDR3 is TGTGCTAGTGGTTTTCCCCCTGAGAGCCTAGGCGGGGGCTACACCTTC.

This clone was observed a few times. This sequence joins TRBV19 and TRBJ2-7; a weak D match, TRBD1 (5 bases). This CDR3 is 15 amino acids long. CDR1 and CDR2 from the germline V gene are LNHDA and SQIVND (reference sequence). Trimming stripped 4 bases from V and 4 bases from J, with 17 bases between. The CDR3 DNA follows: TGTGCCAGTAGTACAGCTGCAGGACAAGATTACGAGCAGTACTTC. Translating gives CASSTAAGQDYEQYF.